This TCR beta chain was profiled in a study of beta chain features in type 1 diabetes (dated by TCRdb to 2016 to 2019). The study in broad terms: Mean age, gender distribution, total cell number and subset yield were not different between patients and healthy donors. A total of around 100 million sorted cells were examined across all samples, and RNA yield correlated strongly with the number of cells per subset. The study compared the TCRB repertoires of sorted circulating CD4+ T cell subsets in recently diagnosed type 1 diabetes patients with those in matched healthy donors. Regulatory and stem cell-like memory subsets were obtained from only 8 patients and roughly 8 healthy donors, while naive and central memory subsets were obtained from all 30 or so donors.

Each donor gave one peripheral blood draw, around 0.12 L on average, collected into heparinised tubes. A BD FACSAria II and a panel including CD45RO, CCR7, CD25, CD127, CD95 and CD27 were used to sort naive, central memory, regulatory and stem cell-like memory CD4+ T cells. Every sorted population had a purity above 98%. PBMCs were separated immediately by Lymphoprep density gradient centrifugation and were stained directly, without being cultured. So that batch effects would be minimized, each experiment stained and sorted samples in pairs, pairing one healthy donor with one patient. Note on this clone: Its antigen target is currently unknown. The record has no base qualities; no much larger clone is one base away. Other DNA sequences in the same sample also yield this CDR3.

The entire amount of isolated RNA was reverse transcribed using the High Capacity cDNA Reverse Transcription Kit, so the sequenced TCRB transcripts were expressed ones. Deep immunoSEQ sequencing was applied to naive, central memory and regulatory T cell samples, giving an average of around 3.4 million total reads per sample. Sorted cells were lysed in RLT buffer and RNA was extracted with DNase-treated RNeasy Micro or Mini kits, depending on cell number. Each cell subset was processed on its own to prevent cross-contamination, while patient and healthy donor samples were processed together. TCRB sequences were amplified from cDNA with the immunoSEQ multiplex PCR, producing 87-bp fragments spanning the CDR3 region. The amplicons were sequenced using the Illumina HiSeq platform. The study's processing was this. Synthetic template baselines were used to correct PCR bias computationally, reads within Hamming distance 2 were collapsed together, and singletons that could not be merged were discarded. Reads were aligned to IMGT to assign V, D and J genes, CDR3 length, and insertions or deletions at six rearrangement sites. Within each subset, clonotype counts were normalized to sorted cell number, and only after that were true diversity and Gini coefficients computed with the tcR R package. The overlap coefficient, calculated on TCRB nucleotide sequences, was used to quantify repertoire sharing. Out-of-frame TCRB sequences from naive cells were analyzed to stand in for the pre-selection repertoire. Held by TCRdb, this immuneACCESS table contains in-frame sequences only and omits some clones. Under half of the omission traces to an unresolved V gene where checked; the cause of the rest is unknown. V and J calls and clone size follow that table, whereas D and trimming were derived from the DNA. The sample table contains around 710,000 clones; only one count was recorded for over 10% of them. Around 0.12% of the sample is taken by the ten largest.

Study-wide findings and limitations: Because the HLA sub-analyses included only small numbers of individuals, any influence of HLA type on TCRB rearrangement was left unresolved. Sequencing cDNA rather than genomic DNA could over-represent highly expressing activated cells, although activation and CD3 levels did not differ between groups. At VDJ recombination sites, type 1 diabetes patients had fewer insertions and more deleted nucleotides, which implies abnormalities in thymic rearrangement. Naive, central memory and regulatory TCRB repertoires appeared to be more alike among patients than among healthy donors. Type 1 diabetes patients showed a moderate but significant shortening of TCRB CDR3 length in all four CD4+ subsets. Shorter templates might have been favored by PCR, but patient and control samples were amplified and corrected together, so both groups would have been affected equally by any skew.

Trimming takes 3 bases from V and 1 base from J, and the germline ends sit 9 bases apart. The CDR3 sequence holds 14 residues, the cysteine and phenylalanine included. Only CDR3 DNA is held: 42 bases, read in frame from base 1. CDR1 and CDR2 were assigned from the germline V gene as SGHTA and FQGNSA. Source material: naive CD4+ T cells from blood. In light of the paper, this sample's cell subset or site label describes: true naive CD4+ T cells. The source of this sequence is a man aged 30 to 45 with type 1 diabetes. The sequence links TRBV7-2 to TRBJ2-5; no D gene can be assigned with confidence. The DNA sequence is TGTGCCAGCAGCTTCCAGGATAGCCAAGAGACCCAGTACTTC. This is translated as CASSFQDSQETQYF.